One sample yielded the 26 T cell receptor beta chains listed below, sequenced in a study of cytomegalovirus exposure and HLA in healthy donors. This PCR relied on a set of 60 Vbeta primers and 13 Jbeta primers. TCRdb's copy holds only in-frame clones and misses some; the assay was immunoSEQ multiplex PCR. The sample yields around 200,000 clones, roughly 79% seen once. The sequenced sample consisted of PBMCs. The origin of the receptors is a woman aged 30 to 39 in good health and CMV-seropositive.

Written as DNA, the CDR3 is TGTGCCACCAGCAGAGCAGGACGCCCGGGGAACACCATATATTTT. Translating it yields CATSRAGRPGNTIYF. This chain connects TRBV15 to TRBJ1-3; D is unresolved. V dropped 1 base and J dropped 7 bases, with 14 bases sitting between them. There are 15 residues in the CDR3. Per the germline V gene, CDR1 is LNHNV and CDR2 is YYDKDF (reference sequence). Combining the CDR3 with reference TRBV15 and TRBJ1-3 gives the whole variable domain DAMVIQNPRYQVTQFGKPVTLSCSQTLNHNVMYWYQQKSSQAPKLLFHYYDKDFNNEADTPDNFQSRRPNTSFCFLDIRSPGLGDTAMYLCATSRAGRPGNTIYFGEGSWLTVV.

CDR3 sequence: CASSSRGYTEAFF. The CDR3 DNA follows: TGTGCCAGCAGTTCTCGGGGTTACACTGAAGCTTTCTTT. The chain joins TRBV2 to TRBJ1-1; D ambiguous. Per the germline V gene, CDR1 is SNHLY and CDR2 is FYNNEI. This CDR3 spans 13 amino acids. V lost 5 bases and J 3 bases, leaving 10 bases between the germline ends. The full variable domain, completed using reference TRBV2 and TRBJ1-1, is EPEVTQTPSHQVTQMGQEVILRCVPISNHLYFYWYRQILGQKVEFLVSFYNNEISEKSEIFDDQFSVERPDGSNFTLKIRSTKLEDSAMYFCASSSRGYTEAFFGQGTRLTVV.

The chain links TRBV11-2 to TRBJ2-2; D possibly corresponds to TRBD2 (5 bases). With 4 bases removed from V and 1 base from J, the gap between germline ends came to 16 bases. The CDR3 is 17 residues long. CDR1 is SGHAT, CDR2 FQNNGV, per germline. The CDR3 spells CASSSFSWTQNTGELFF. Written as DNA, the CDR3 is TGTGCCAGCAGCTCATTTTCCTGGACTCAGAACACCGGGGAGCTGTTTTTT.

The rearrangement joins TRBV5-1 to TRBJ1-1; perhaps TRBD1 as D (6 bases). V dropped 4 bases and J dropped 0 bases, with 10 bases sitting between them. From germline, CDR1 is SGHRS and CDR2 YFSETQ. The CDR3 spans 14 residues. This CDR3 reads CASSIRTVNTEAFF. The CDR3 DNA is TGCGCCAGCAGCATCAGGACAGTGAACACTGAAGCTTTCTTT.

The V call is TRBV19, the J call TRBJ2-6, with TRBD1 matching over 7 bases. Per germline, CDR1 LNHDA and CDR2 SQIVND (reference sequence). V lost 10 bases, J lost 0 bases, and 6 bases stayed unmatched. The CDR3 runs to 15 residues. This chain's CDR3 is CANPGQSSGANVLTF. The CDR3 nucleotides read TGTGCCAACCCGGGACAGAGCTCTGGGGCCAACGTCCTGACTTTC.

This clone appeared once. V gene TRBV10-1 combines with J gene TRBJ2-7; D uncertain. Germline-derived CDR1 and CDR2 are WNHNN and SYGVQD (reference sequence). This CDR3 has 9 amino acids. Trimming cost V 9 bases and J 5 bases, with 5 bases left between them. CDR3 DNA: TGCGCCAGTCATCACGAGCAGTACTTC. It specifies CASHHEQYF.

The chain carries TRBV30 and TRBJ1-2; TRBD1 might be the D (6 bases). The germline V gene has CDR1 GTSNPN and CDR2 SVGIG (reference sequence). This CDR3 comprises 13 residues. The ends were cut back, 5 bases at V and 7 bases at J, with 17 bases in the middle. CDR3 in amino acids: CAWGTQGASGYTF. The CDR3 DNA reads as TGTGCCTGGGGGACACAGGGAGCCTCTGGCTACACCTTC.

The CDR3 sequence: CASSFTTRDRGENTIYF. CDR3 DNA sequence: TGCGCCAGCAGCTTTACCACCCGGGACAGGGGTGAAAACACCATATATTTT. The V call is TRBV5-1, the J call TRBJ1-3; 10 positions match TRBD1. The J segment lost 6 bases and the V segment lost 2 bases, leaving 11 bases of the junction unmatched. CDR1 and CDR2 from the germline V gene are SGHRS and YFSETQ. This CDR3 has 17 residues.

The gene calls are TRBV5-1 and TRBJ2-3, with D possibly matching TRBD2 (6 bases). This CDR3 has 16 residues. V was pared by 8 bases and J by 2 bases, with 21 bases between. The V gene's germline CDR1 is SGHRS and CDR2 YFSETQ. The CDR3 DNA reads as TGCGCCAGTTATTGGACCCGGGGGACCAACACAGATACGCAGTATTTT. It specifies CASYWTRGTNTDTQYF.

The rearrangement links TRBV6-5 to TRBJ2-1; tentatively, D is TRBD1 (6 bases). Trimming cost V 8 bases and J 4 bases, with 9 bases left between them. The CDR3 runs to 12 residues. Germline V lookup: CDR1 MNHEY, CDR2 SVGAGI. The CDR3 sequence is CASQQGYNEQFF. DNA for the CDR3: TGTGCCAGCCAACAGGGATACAATGAGCAGTTCTTC.

This chain joins TRBV5-6 and TRBJ2-3; D unresolved. Trimming removed 0 bases at V and 2 bases at J, with 16 bases between. The CDR3 totals 17 residues. In germline, CDR1 is SGHDT, CDR2 YYEEEE. The CDR3 here is CASSLEVSRSNTDTQYF. Here the CDR3 DNA reads TGTGCCAGCAGCTTGGAAGTATCTAGGTCTAACACAGATACGCAGTATTTT.

This sequence joins TRBV27 and TRBJ2-6, with a possible D match to TRBD2 (6 bases). The length of the CDR3 is 17 residues. V was pared by 5 bases and J by 2 bases, with 16 bases between. Looked up from germline, CDR1 is MNHEY and CDR2 is SMNVEV (reference sequence). For the CDR3, the DNA is TGTGCCAGCAGTGCCTTTCGACGGACTACTGGGGCCAACGTCCTGACTTTC. Amino acids: CASSAFRRTTGANVLTF.

V is TRBV28 and J is TRBJ1-5; D not certain. Germline V CDR1 and CDR2: MDHEN, SYDVKM. The CDR3 is 13 residues long. V lost 3 bases and J lost 7, with 10 bases in between. The CDR3 DNA sequence: TGTGCCAGCAGTTTTACGATGGAGCAGCCCCAGCATTTT. This codes for CASSFTMEQPQHF.

The chain carries TRBV30 and TRBJ1-4; the D is unclear. This CDR3 has 14 residues. V dropped 5 bases and J dropped 2 bases, with 12 bases sitting between them. Germline assignment: CDR1 GTSNPN and CDR2 SVGIG (reference sequence). The CDR3 bases are TGTGCCTGGGGGAGGTTCGGGACTAATGAAAAACTGTTTTTT. Its protein product is CAWGRFGTNEKLFF. Supplemented by reference TRBV30 and TRBJ1-4, the full variable domain reads SQTIHQWPATLVQPVGSPLSLECTVEGTSNPNLYWYRQAAGRGLQLLFYSVGIGQISSEVPQNLSASRPQDRQFILSSKKLLLSDSGFYLCAWGRFGTNEKLFFGSGTQLSVL.

A few counts support this clone. The chain combines TRBV5-4 with TRBJ1-2, with D uncertain. The V end lost 3 bases, the J end lost 5 bases, and 17 bases lay between the germline ends. Germline V gives CDR1 SGHNT, CDR2 YYREEE (reference sequence). This CDR3 contains 15 residues. CDR3 in DNA: TGTGCCAGCAGCTCGGAGCCTCCCAACACTTATGGCTACACCTTC. Its protein is CASSSEPPNTYGYTF.

The chain employs TRBV30 and TRBJ2-1, with TRBD2 matching over 7 bases. The V and J ends lost 5 bases and 7 bases, in that order; junction bases with no gene match: 14. The CDR3 extends over 15 amino acids. Per the germline V gene, CDR1 is GTSNPN and CDR2 is SVGIG (reference sequence). The chain's CDR3 is CAWAGGSWVGNEQFF. CDR3 nucleotides: TGTGCCTGGGCGGGCGGGAGTTGGGTGGGGAATGAGCAGTTCTTC.

This chain links TRBV29-1 with TRBJ2-2; D is possibly TRBD2 (5 bases). The CDR3 has 14 residues. The V gene lost 4 bases and the J gene lost 7 bases, with 16 bases spanning the gap. Germline V gives CDR1 SQVTM, CDR2 ANQGSEA. Here the CDR3 DNA reads TGCAGCGTTGTATCCGACGGGGTGAACGGGGAGCTGTTTTTT. This gives the protein CSVVSDGVNGELFF.

J is TRBJ1-1 and V is TRBV29-1; D ambiguous. Trimming took 4 bases from V and 5 from J, leaving 14 bases between them. Germline-derived CDR1 and CDR2 are SQVTM and ANQGSEA. The CDR3 is 13 amino acids. The CDR3 sequence: CSVGLAGRTEAFF. DNA for the CDR3: TGCAGCGTTGGGCTCGCAGGTCGGACTGAAGCTTTCTTT.

The chain has TRBV30 and TRBJ1-2, with D possibly being TRBD1 (5 bases). The V end lost 3 bases, the J end lost 8 bases, and 16 bases lay between the germline ends. This CDR3 is 13 amino acids long. Germline CDR1 GTSNPN, CDR2 SVGIG (reference sequence). The CDR3 sequence is CAWRGIREGGYTF. Written as DNA, the CDR3 is TGTGCCTGGAGGGGCATCAGGGAGGGCGGCTACACCTTC.

This clone has more than one count but fewer than ten. This chain joins TRBV6-7 and TRBJ1-6; D gene uncertain. TRBV6-7 has ORF status, its function being uncertain. Trimming pared 0 bases from V and 8 bases from J, leaving 14 bases between. This CDR3 comprises 16 residues. CDR3: CASSYSFTRGDSPLHF. CDR3 nucleotide sequence: TGTGCCAGCAGTTACTCGTTTACTCGCGGTGATTCACCCCTCCACTTT.

The chain has TRBV6-1 and TRBJ2-1, with 14 bases lining up with TRBD2. The germline CDR1 and CDR2 sequences are MNHNS and SASEGT. With 8 bases clipped from V and 9 bases from J, the junction kept 6 bases outside the gene matches. This CDR3 has 14 residues. The CDR3, as DNA: TGTGCCAGCGCGGGACTAGCGGGAGTGGGTGAGCAGTTCTTC. It specifies CASAGLAGVGEQFF.

The V call is TRBV10-3, the J call TRBJ2-1, with 10 bases aligning to TRBD1. CDR3 length: 14 amino acids. Germline CDR1 reads ENHRY; CDR2 reads SYGVKD. V lost 7 bases to trimming and J lost 6 bases; unmatched junction nucleotides: 6. The DNA of the CDR3 is TGTGCCATCAATCCGGGACAGGGGATCAATGAGCAGTTCTTC. Translation: CAINPGQGINEQFF.

The chain recombines TRBV9 with TRBJ2-3; 11 positions match TRBD2. Trimming removed 0 bases from V and 1 base from J; junction bases left unmatched: 13. Germline CDR1 and CDR2: SGDLS and YYNGEE. The CDR3 covers 20 residues. The CDR3 is CASSVAHSGGALRGTDTQYF. In nucleotides, the CDR3 is TGTGCCAGCAGCGTAGCCCATAGCGGGGGGGCCCTGCGTGGCACAGATACGCAGTATTTT. Full variable domain (outside the CDR3, taken from reference TRBV9 and TRBJ2-3): DSGVTQTPKHLITATGQRVTLRCSPRSGDLSVYWYQQSLDQGLQFLIQYYNGEERAKGNILERFSAQQFPDLHSELNLSSLELGDSALYFCASSVAHSGGALRGTDTQYFGPGTRLTVL.

This chain connects TRBV27 to TRBJ1-1, with TRBD1 as a possible D gene (5 bases). Germline V gives CDR1 MNHEY, CDR2 SMNVEV (reference sequence). With 4 bases removed from V and 5 bases from J, the gap between germline ends came to 11 bases. The CDR3 has 13 amino acids. CDR3 sequence reads: CASSSPGKTEAFF. The CDR3, as DNA: TGTGCCAGCAGTTCCCCAGGGAAGACTGAAGCTTTCTTT.

The CDR3: CASTPGQGSGANVLTF. Here the CDR3 DNA reads TGTGCCAGCACCCCGGGACAGGGATCTGGGGCCAACGTCCTGACTTTC. The chain couples TRBV27 to TRBJ2-6, with 9 bases fitting TRBD1. The CDR3 has 16 residues. V shed 7 bases, J shed 1 base, and the junction held 5 bases outside the gene matches. Per the germline V gene, CDR1 is MNHEY and CDR2 is SMNVEV (reference sequence).

V and J are TRBV29-1 and TRBJ2-4; 14 nucleotides match TRBD2. Germline V gene data show CDR1 as SQVTM and CDR2 as ANQGSEA. The V and J ends lost 1 base and 1 base, in that order; junction bases with no gene match: 0. The CDR3 runs to 16 residues. The CDR3 is CSVEGLAGGAKNIQYF. The CDR3 coding sequence is TGCAGCGTTGAAGGACTAGCGGGAGGGGCCAAAAACATTCAGTACTTC.